A few counts support the clone carrying this T cell receptor beta chain. What it binds is not known. CDR3 length equals 14 residues. This entry belongs to a study of PD-1 blockade in mismatch repair-deficient tumors. Study background: Patients had about 13 mismatch repair-deficient cancer types and were previously treated and progressing. Findings of the study overall: After pembrolizumab, tumor-resident clones rose rapidly, then generally contracted before radiologic responses.

PCR or immunohistochemistry showed mismatch repair deficiency in every enrolled patient. TCR sequencing covered a few patients who responded to pembrolizumab. Sequenced by immunoSEQ multiplex PCR; TCRdb stores in-frame clones only, minus some. The data contain around 120,000 clones, around 86% of them singletons. The V gene is TRBV12-2, the J gene TRBJ2-7; the table calls TRBD1, which could not be checked here. TRBV12-2 is reported as a pseudogene. The starting material was peripheral blood, obtained 44 weeks after starting pembrolizumab. This TCR was recovered from an adult with mismatch repair-deficient cancer. DNA of the CDR3: TGTGCAAGTCGTTACAGGGGGGGGTACTACGAGCAGTACTTC. Protein product: CASRYRGGYYEQYF.